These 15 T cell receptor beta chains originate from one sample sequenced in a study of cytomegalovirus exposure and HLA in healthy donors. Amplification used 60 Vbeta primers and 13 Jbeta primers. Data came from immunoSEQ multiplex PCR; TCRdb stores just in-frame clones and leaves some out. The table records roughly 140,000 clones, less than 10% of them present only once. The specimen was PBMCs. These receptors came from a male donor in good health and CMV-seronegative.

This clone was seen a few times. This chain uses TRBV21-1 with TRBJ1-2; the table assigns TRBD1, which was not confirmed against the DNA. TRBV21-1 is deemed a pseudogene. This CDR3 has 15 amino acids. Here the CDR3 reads CATDMMGRLNYGYTF. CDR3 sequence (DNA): TGTGCCACCGACATGATGGGTCGATTGAACTATGGCTACACCTTC.

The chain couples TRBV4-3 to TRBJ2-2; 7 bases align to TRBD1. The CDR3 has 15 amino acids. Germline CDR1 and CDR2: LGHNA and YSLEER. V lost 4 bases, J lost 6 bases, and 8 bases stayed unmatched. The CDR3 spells CASSPWDSGAGELFF. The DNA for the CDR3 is TGCGCCAGCAGCCCCTGGGACAGTGGAGCCGGGGAGCTGTTTTTT.

The CDR3 is CASSLLVPGRNTEAFF. The CDR3 region has the DNA TGTGCCAGCAGTTTATTGGTTCCGGGGAGGAACACTGAAGCTTTCTTT. The chain has TRBV28 and TRBJ1-1; D remains ambiguous. The CDR3 has 16 residues. Germline CDR1 is MDHEN and CDR2 is SYDVKM. V shed 1 base and J shed 1 base, with 13 bases lying between them.

Written as DNA, the CDR3 is TGTGCCAGCAGCGCCACAGGAAACACCATATATTTT. It encodes CASSATGNTIYF. This chain uses TRBV2 with TRBJ1-3; D gene uncertain. CDR3 size: 12 residues. V lost 6 bases, J lost 4 bases, and 7 bases lay in between. Germline V CDR1 and CDR2: SNHLY, FYNNEI. The whole variable domain, filled in from reference TRBV2 and TRBJ1-3, reads EPEVTQTPSHQVTQMGQEVILRCVPISNHLYFYWYRQILGQKVEFLVSFYNNEISEKSEIFDDQFSVERPDGSNFTLKIRSTKLEDSAMYFCASSATGNTIYFGEGSWLTVV.

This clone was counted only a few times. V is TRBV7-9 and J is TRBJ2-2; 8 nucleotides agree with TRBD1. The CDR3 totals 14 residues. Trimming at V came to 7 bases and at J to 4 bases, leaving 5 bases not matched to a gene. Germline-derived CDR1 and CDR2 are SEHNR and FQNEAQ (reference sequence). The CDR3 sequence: CASTSDRGTGELFF. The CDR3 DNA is TGTGCCAGCACCTCCGACAGGGGCACCGGGGAGCTGTTTTTT.

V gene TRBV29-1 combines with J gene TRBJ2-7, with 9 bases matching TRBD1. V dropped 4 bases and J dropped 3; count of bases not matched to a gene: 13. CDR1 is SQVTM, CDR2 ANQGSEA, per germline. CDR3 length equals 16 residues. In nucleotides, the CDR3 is TGCAGCGTTGGGGGGAACCGGGACAGGGACTTCTACGAGCAGTACTTC. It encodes CSVGGNRDRDFYEQYF.

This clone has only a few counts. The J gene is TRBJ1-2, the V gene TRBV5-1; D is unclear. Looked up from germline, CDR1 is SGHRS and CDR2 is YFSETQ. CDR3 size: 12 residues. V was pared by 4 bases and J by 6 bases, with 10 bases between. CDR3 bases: TGCGCCAGCAGCCCGGGATTGAATGGCTACACCTTC. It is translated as CASSPGLNGYTF.

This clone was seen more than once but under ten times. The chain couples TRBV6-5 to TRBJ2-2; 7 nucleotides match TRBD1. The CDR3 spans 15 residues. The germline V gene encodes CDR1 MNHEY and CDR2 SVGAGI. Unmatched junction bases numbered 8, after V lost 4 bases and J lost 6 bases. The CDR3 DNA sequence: TGTGCCAGCAGTTCCCGGGACAGCAGGGCCGGGGAGCTGTTTTTT. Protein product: CASSSRDSRAGELFF.

CDR3 DNA sequence: TGTGCCAGCAGCTTAGGACTAAGCGGCAATGAGCAGTTCTTC. This codes for CASSLGLSGNEQFF. The chain carries TRBV7-8 and TRBJ2-1, with D maybe TRBD2 (5 bases). CDR1 and CDR2 from the germline V gene are SGHVS and FQNEAQ. The CDR3 sequence is 14 residues long. Deletions cut 1 base from V and 6 bases from J, with 10 bases between.

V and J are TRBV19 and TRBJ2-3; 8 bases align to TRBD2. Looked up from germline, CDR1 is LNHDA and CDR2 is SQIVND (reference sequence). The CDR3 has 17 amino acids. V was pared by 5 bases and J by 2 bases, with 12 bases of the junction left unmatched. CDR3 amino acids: CASSVESSGRDTDTQYF. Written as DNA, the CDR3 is TGTGCCAGTAGTGTTGAATCAAGCGGGAGAGACACAGATACGCAGTATTTT.

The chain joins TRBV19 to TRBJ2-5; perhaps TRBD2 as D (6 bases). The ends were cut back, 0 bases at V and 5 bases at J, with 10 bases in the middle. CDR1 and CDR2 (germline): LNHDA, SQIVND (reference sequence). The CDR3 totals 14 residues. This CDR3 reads CASSIEGGVETQYF. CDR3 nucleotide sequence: TGTGCCAGTAGTATAGAGGGAGGAGTGGAGACCCAGTACTTC.

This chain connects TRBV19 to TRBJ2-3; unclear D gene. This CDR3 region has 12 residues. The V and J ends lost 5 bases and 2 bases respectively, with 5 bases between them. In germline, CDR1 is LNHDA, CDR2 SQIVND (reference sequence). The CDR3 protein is CASSSYTDTQYF. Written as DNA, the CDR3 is TGTGCCAGTAGTTCCTACACAGATACGCAGTATTTT.

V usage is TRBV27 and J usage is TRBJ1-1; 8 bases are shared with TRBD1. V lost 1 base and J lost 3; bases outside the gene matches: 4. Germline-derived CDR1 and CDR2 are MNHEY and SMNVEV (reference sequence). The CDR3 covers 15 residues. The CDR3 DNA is TGTGCCAGCAGTTTATTCGGACAGGGAGACACTGAAGCTTTCTTT. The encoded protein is CASSLFGQGDTEAFF.

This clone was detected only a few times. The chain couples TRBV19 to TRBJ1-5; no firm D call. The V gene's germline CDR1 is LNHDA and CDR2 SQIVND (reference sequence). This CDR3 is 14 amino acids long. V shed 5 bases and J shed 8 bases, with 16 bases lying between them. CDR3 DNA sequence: TGTGCCAGTAGTCCCCGTTGGCCTGAGGAGCCCCAGCATTTT. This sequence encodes CASSPRWPEEPQHF.

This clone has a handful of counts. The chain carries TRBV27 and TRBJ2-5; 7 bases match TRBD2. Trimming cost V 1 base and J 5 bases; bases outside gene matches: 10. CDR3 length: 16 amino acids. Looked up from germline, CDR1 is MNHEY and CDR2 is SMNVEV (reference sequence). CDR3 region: CASSLLGGRASETQYF. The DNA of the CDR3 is TGTGCCAGCAGTTTATTAGGTGGGAGGGCCAGTGAGACCCAGTACTTC.